This is a list of T cell receptor beta chains from one sample in a study of glioma-infiltrating T cells. Each CDR3 protein gets one entry after TCRdb re-called the multiplex PCR reads with MiXCR. The sample includes roughly 120,000 distinct CDR3 sequences, less than 30% seen only once; the top ten take under 45%. The sample comprised glioma tissue, nonneoplastic brain tissue, or PBMCs (not recorded which). Source of these receptors: a human donor with low-grade glioma or glioblastoma, undergoing nonglioma brain surgery, or in good health (not recorded which). The conserved cysteine and the conserved F or W are not part of the CDR3 here.

TRBV9,ASSVGGASADTQY
TRBV20-1,SANRGDYGYT
TRBV30,AWSHGTGYGEQF
TRBV12-3/TRBV12-4,ASSRSLSGGGAETQY
TRBV29-1,SVRPRLNTEAF
TRBV7-9,ASSPGLASTDTQY
TRBV12-3/TRBV12-4,ASSLQGGVINERF
TRBV29-1,SAELAGRSYNEQF
TRBV19,ASSTKITGSTEAF
TRBV7-2,ASSLDEQY
TRBV4-3,ASSQDAGTNEKLF
TRBV27,ASSFSGANAVAF
TRBV28,ASRWEGPYNEQF
TRBV27,ASSSPRTAYYEQY
TRBV12-5,ASAPGGGTYEQY